This is a list of T cell receptor beta chains from one sample in a study of cytotoxic CD8 clonotypes in ibrutinib-treated CLL. Some clones are missing from TCRdb's copy, which holds only in-frame ones; the method was immunoSEQ multiplex PCR. The repertoire holds about 76,000 clones, roughly 83% seen once, with about 39% in the top ten. Sequencing was performed on PBMCs, taken after 24 months of ibrutinib treatment. The receptors were sampled from a human donor with chronic lymphocytic leukemia. Both conserved end residues are part of each CDR3. D genes are given only for firm matches. Clone size appears in some rows only: once, few, many, or a class for an expanded clone.

TGTGCCAGAAACACCGGGGAGCTGTTTTTT	CARNTGELFF	NA	once	TRBJ2-2	TRBV6-4
TGTGCCAGCAATACGGACGGCGCTAGCAATCAGCCCCAGCATTTT	CASNTDGASNQPQHF	NA	NA	TRBJ1-5	TRBV28
TGCGCCAGCAGCTTGAACTCGGCAGGGGGCGCAGCAGATACGCAGTATTTT	CASSLNSAGGAADTQYF	TRBD1	NA	TRBJ2-3	TRBV5-1
TGTGCCAGCAGCCACCTAGGACAGGGGAAGGTGTACTTC	CASSHLGQGKVYF	TRBD1	NA	TRBJ2-7	TRBV14
TGTGCCAGCAGTTTAGGCTACTACGACACCGGGGAGCTGTTTTTT	CASSLGYYDTGELFF	NA	few	TRBJ2-2	TRBV27
TGTGCCAGCTCACAGAGTGCGGGAGGGGCTGGCGAGCAGTACTTC	CASSQSAGGAGEQYF	TRBD2	few	TRBJ2-7	TRBV18
TGTGCCAGCAGCAAATGGGGACTAGCGGGAGGACTCGCAGATACGCAGTATTTT	CASSKWGLAGGLADTQYF	NA	NA	TRBJ2-3	TRBV21-1
TGTGCCAGCAGCGCCGGGATGCATCAGCCCCAGCATTTT	CASSAGMHQPQHF	NA	NA	TRBJ1-5	TRBV7-9
TGTGCCAGCAGCGAGGAGGGGCTGACCCAAGAGACCCAGTACTTC	CASSEEGLTQETQYF	NA	NA	TRBJ2-5	TRBV9
TGTGCCAGCAGCTCAGACTGGAGCAGTGGTACGCAGTATTTT	CASSSDWSSGTQYF	NA	NA	TRBJ2-3	TRBV27
TGTGCCAGCAGCAACTCCAACGAGGGGGCTAAATGCTATGGCTACACCTTC	CASSNSNEGAKCYGYTF	NA	NA	TRBJ1-2	TRBV21-1
TGTGCCAGCTCTCTCAGGGGGGTAGGATCGTCCAATGAGCAGTTCTTC	CASSLRGVGSSNEQFF	NA	NA	TRBJ2-1	TRBV18
TGTGCCAGCTCACCACGGGTTAGACTAGCGGGATTTTACGAGCAGTACTTC	CASSPRVRLAGFYEQYF	TRBD2	NA	TRBJ2-7	TRBV18
TGCGCCAGCAGCCTACGGTCGGGGGGGGATGGCTACACCTTC	CASSLRSGGDGYTF	NA	NA	TRBJ1-2	TRBV4-1
TGTGCCAGTAGTATCCAGACAGGGGATCAGCCCCAGCATTTT	CASSIQTGDQPQHF	TRBD1	NA	TRBJ1-5	TRBV19